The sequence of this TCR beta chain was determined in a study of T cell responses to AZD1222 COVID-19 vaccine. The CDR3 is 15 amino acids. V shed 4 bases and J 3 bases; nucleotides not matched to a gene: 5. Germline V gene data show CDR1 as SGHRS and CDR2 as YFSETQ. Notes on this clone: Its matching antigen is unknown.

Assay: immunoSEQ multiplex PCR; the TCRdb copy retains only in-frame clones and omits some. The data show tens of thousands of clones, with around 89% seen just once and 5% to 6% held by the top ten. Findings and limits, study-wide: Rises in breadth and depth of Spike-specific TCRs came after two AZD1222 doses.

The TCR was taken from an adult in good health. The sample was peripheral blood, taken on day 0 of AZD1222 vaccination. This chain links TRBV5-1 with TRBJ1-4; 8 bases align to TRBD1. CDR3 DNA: TGCGCCAGCAGCAAGGGGACAGGATCTAATGAAAAACTGTTTTTT. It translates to CASSKGTGSNEKLFF.